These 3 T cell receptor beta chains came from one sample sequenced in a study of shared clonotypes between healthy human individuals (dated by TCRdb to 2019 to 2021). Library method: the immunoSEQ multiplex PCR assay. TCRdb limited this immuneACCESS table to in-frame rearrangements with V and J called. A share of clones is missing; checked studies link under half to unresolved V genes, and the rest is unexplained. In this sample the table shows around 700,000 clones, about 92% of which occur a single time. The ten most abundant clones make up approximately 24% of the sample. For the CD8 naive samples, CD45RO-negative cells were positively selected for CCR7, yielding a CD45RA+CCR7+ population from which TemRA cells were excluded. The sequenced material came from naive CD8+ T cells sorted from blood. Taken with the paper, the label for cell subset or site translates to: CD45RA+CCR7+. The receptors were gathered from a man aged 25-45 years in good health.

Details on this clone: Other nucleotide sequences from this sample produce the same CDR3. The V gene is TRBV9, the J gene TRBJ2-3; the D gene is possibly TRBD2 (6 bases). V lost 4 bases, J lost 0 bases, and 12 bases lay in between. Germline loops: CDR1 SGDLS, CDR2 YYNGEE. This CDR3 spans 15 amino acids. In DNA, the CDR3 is TGTGCCAGCAGCCCCTGGGACTTTAGCACAGATACGCAGTATTTT. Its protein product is CASSPWDFSTDTQYF.

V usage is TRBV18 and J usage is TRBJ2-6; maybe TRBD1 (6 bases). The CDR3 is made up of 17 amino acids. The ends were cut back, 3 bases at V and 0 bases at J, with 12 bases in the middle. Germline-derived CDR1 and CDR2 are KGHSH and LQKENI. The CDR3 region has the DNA TGTGCCAGCTCACCGGGACAAGGCCTCTCTGGGGCCAACGTCCTGACTTTC. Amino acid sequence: CASSPGQGLSGANVLTF.

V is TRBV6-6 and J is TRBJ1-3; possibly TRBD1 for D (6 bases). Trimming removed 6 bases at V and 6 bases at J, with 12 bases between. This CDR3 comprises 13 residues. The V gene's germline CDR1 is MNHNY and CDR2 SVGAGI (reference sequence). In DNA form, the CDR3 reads TGTGCCAGCAGCCCGGGACATCTAAACACCATATATTTT. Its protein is CASSPGHLNTIYF.